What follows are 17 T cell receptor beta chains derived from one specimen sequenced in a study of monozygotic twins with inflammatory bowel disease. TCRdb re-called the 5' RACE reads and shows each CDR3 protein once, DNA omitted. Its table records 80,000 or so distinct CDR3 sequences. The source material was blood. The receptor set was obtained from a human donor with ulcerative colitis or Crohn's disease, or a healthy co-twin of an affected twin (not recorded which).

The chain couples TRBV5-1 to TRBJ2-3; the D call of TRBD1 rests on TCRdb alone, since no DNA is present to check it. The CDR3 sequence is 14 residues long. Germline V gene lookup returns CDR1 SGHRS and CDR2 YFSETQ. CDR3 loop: CASARTQSTDTQYF.

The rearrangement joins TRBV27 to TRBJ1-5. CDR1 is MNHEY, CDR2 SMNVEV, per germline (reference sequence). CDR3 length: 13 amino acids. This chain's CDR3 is CASSPSGAQPQHF.

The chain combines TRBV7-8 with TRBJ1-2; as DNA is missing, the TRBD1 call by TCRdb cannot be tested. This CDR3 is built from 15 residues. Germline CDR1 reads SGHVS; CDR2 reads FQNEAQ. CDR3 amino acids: CASSLDGGKNYGYTF.

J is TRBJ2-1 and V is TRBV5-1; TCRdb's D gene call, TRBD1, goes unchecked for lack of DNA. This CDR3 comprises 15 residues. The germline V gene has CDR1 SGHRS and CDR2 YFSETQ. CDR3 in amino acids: CASSATGQDYNEQFF.

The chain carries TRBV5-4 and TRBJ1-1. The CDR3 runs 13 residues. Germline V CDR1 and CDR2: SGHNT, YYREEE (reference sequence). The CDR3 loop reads CASSLYLGTEAFF.

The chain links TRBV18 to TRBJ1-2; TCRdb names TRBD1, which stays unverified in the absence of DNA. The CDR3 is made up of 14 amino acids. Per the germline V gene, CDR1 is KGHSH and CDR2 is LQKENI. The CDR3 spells CASSRDRTLYGYTF.

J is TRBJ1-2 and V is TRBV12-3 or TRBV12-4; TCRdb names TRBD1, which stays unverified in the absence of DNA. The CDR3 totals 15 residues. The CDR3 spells CASSSGPDRFYGYTF.

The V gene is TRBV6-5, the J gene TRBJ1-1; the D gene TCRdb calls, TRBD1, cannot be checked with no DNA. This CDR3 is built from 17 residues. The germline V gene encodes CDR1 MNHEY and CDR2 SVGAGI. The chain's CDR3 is CASSYSYSAGVNTEAFF.

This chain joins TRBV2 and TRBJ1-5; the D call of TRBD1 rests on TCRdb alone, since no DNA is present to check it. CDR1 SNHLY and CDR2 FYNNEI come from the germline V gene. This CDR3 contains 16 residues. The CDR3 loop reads CASETGGGYSNQPQHF.

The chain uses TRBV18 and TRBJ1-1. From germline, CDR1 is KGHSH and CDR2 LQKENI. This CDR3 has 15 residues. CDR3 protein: CASSRRPDVYTEAFF.

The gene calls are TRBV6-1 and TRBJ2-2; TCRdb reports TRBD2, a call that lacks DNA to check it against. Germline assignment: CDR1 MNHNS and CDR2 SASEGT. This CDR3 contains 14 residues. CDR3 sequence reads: CVIGQGVGTGELFF.

The CDR3 spells CASSQDSGNTEAFF. The genes are TRBV4-1 and TRBJ1-1. Germline CDR1 is MGHRA and CDR2 is YSYEKL. The length of the CDR3 is 14 residues.

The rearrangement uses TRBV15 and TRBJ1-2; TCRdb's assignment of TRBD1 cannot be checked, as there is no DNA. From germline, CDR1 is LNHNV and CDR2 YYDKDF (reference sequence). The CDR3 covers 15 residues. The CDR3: CATSRARTGTYGYTF.

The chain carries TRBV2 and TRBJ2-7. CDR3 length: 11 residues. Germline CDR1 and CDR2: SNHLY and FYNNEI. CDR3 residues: CASSLKYEQYF. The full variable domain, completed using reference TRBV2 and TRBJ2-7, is EPEVTQTPSHQVTQMGQEVILRCVPISNHLYFYWYRQILGQKVEFLVSFYNNEISEKSEIFDDQFSVERPDGSNFTLKIRSTKLEDSAMYFCASSLKYEQYFGPGTRLTVT.

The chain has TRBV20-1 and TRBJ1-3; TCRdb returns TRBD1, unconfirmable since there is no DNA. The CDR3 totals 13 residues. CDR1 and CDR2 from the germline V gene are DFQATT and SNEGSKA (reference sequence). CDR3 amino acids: CSAVGLNRDTIYF.

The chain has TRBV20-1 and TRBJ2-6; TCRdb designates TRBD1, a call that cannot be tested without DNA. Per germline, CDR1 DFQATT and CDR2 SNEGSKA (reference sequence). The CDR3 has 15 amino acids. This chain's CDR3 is CSARTVGAGANVLTF.

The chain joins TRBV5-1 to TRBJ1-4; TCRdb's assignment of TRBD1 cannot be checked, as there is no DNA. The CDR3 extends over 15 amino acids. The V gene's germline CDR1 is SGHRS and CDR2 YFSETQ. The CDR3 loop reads CASSLEAGGNEKLFF.